The TCR beta chain under discussion was sequenced for a study of T cell repertoires in cytomegalovirus infection. Whole-study context: Well-studied HLA-B-restricted CMV epitopes were used in the study alongside recently identified HLA-C-restricted ones. Based on public TCR beta signatures, there were indications of CMV infection and of a matching HLA type. Study-level points and caveats: Dominant in the ex vivo response were TCR beta clonotypes restricted by HLA-C and specific for CMV. Individuals carrying CMV plus the relevant HLA were identified by cumulative frequency of public TCR beta families.

MiXCR, applied by TCRdb to the reads, yields one record per CDR3 protein. The sample has fewer than 900,000 distinct CDR3 sequences, about 28% seen once. V was pared by 0 bases and J by 2 bases, with 14 bases between. This CDR3 has 16 residues. Germline CDR1 and CDR2: MNHEY and SVGEGT. This clonotype was observed a handful of times. Its target is unknown. This material consisted of cultured CD8+ T cells from PBMCs, taken from culture after CMV antigen stimulation. The genes are TRBV6-2 or TRBV6-3 and TRBJ2-7, with a tentative D call TRBD1 (6 bases). This TCR came from a human donor in good health (CMV status not recorded). Some clones in this sample may be carry-over from other donors' samples. The CDR3 region is CASSYSKDSGAYEQYV. CDR3 nucleotides: TGTGCCAGCAGTTACTCCAAAGACTCAGGGGCCTACGAGCAGTACGTC.